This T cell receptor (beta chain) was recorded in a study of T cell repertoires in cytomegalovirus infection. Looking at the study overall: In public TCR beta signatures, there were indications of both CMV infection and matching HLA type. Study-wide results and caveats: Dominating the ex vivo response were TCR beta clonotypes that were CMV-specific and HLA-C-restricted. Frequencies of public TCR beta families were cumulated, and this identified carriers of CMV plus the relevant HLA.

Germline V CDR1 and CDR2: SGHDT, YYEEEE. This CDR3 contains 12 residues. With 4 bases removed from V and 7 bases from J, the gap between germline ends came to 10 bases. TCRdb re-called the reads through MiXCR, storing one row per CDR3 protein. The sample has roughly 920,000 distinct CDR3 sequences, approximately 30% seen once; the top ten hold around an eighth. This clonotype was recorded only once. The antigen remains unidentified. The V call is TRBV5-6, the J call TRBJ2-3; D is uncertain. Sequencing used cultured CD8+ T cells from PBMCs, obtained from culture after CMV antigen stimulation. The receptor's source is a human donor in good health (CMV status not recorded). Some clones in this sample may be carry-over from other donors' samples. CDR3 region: CASSIQLNTQYF. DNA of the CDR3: TGTGCCAGCAGCATTCAGTTGAATACGCAGTATTTT. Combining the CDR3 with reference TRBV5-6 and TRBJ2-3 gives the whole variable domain DAGVTQSPTHLIKTRGQQVTLRCSPKSGHDTVSWYQQALGQGPQFIFQYYEEEERQRGNFPDRFSGHQFPNYSSELNVNALLLGDSALYLCASSIQLNTQYFGPGTRLTVL.